This T cell receptor beta chain was obtained from a study of blood T cell repertoires in COVID-19. Overall study: Some COVID-19 samples were acute and others convalescent; all came from the United States, Italy and Spain.

Germline assignment: CDR1 SGHTA and CDR2 FQGTGA. Trimming took 2 bases from V and 4 from J; bases not matched to a gene: 0. CDR3 length: 13 residues. Assay used: immunoSEQ multiplex PCR; TCRdb lists only in-frame clones, some missing. The table lists over 150,000 clones, roughly 81% of them singletons, with more than 0.85% in the top ten. This TCR was recovered from a man aged 40-49 years with acute or convalescent COVID-19. The genes are TRBV7-3 and TRBJ2-7, with TRBD2 identical over 9 bases. Sequenced input: peripheral blood. CDR3 amino acids: CASSLAGGYEQYF. DNA of the CDR3: TGTGCCAGCAGCTTAGCGGGGGGGTACGAGCAGTACTTC.